The 5 T cell receptor beta chains presented below share a single source sample, sequenced in a study of spatial heterogeneity in lung cancer. Time point reported: sample taken at primary tumor resection. Via MiXCR, TCRdb re-called the 5' RACE reads, giving one row per CDR3 protein. The sample holds more than 60,000 distinct CDR3 sequences, about 6.3% seen once. This specimen consisted of PBMCs, obtained at surgery. The receptors come from a female donor with early-stage non-small cell lung cancer.

This clonotype was recorded at least ten times. This chain connects TRBV7-3 to TRBJ1-4; 7 bases match TRBD1. V shed 4 bases, J shed 2 bases, and the junction held 10 bases outside the gene matches. The length of the CDR3 is 17 residues. Germline CDR1 and CDR2: SGHTA and FQGTGA. CDR3 in amino acids: CASSSGIGTVTNEKLFF. CDR3 sequence (DNA): TGTGCCAGCAGCTCAGGGATCGGGACAGTCACTAATGAAAAACTGTTTTTT.

This clonotype was detected a few times. The chain uses TRBV19 and TRBJ2-4, with TRBD1 identical over 8 bases. The length of the CDR3 is 16 residues. V lost 1 base to trimming and J lost 7 bases; unmatched junction nucleotides: 9. CDR1 LNHDA and CDR2 SQIVND come from the germline V gene (reference sequence). This CDR3 reads CASSIASDRGRNIQYF. In DNA, the CDR3 is TGTGCCAGTAGTATAGCCTCCGACAGGGGTCGGAACATTCAGTACTTC.

This clonotype was recorded many times. The chain combines TRBV7-2 with TRBJ1-5; the D gene is possibly TRBD1 (5 bases). This CDR3 region has 15 residues. Per the germline V gene, CDR1 is SGHTA and CDR2 is FQGNSA. Trimming left V 1 base short and J 6 bases short, with 13 bases between. The CDR3 DNA reads TGTGCCAGCAGCTTAGTCACAGGCGGCGGTCAGCCCCAGCATTTT. Residues: CASSLVTGGGQPQHF.

This clonotype appeared a few times. V and J are TRBV18 and TRBJ2-7; 10 bases are a match to TRBD2. In germline, CDR1 is KGHSH, CDR2 LQKENI. The CDR3 is made up of 16 amino acids. V lost 2 bases, J lost 3 bases, and 7 bases stayed unmatched. This CDR3 reads CASSPSGRAGNYEQYF. DNA of the CDR3: TGTGCCAGCTCACCAAGCGGGAGGGCCGGTAACTACGAGCAGTACTTC.

The chain uses TRBV6-5 and TRBJ1-5; the D is unclear. Trimming stripped 6 bases from V and 3 bases from J, with 6 bases between. In germline, CDR1 is MNHEY, CDR2 SVGAGI. The CDR3 extends over 12 amino acids. The CDR3 coding sequence is TGTGCCAGCAGCCCCCTCAATCAGCCCCAGCATTTT. As protein: CASSPLNQPQHF.